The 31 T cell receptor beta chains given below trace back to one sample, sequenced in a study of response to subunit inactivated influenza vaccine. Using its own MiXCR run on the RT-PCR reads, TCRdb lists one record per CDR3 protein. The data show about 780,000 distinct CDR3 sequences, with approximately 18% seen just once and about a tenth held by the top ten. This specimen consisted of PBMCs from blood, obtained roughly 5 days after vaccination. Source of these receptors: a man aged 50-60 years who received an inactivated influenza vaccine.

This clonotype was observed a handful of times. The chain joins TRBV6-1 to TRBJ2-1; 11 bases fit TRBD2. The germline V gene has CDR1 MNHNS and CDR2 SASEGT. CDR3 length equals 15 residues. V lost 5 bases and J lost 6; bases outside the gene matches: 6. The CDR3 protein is CASSRSGTSGNEQFF. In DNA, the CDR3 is TGTGCCAGCAGTCGCTCCGGGACTAGCGGCAATGAGCAGTTCTTC.

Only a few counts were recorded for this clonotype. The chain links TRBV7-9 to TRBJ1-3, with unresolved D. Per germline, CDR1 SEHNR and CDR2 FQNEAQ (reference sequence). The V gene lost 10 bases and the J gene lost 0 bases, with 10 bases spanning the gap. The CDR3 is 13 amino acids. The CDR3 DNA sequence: TGTGCCATAGCTCGGGGCTCTGGAAACACCATATATTTT. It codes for CAIARGSGNTIYF.

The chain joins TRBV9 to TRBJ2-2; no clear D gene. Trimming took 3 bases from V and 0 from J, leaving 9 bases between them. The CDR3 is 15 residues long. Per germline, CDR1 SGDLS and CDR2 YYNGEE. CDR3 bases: TGTGCCAGCAGCGGACACCTGACGAACACCGGGGAGCTGTTTTTT. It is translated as CASSGHLTNTGELFF.

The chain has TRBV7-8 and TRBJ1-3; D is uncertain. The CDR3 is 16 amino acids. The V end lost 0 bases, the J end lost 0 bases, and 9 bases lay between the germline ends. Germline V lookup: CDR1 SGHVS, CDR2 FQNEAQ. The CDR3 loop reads CASSLAGTFSGNTIYF. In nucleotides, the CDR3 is TGTGCCAGCAGCTTAGCGGGCACCTTCTCTGGAAACACCATATATTTT.

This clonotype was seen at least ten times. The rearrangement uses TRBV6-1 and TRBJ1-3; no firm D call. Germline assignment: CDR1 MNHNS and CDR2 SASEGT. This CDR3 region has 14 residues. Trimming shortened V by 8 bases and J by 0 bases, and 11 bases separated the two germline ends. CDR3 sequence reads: CASVEASSGNTIYF. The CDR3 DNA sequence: TGTGCCAGCGTGGAAGCGAGCTCTGGAAACACCATATATTTT.

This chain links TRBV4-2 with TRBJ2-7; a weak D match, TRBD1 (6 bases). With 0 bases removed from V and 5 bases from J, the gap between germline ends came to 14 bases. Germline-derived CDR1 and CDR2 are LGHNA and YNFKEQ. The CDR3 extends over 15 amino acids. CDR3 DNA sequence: TGTGCCAGCAGCCAAGAGTCCCAGGGGAGCAACGAGCAGTACTTC. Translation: CASSQESQGSNEQYF.

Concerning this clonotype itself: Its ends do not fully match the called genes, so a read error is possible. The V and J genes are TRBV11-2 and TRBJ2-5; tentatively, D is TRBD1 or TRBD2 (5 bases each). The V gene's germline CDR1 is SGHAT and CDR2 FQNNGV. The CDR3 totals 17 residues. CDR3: CASRLEGVVRGQETQYF. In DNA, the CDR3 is TGTGCCAGCAGATTAGAGGGTGTGGTTAGGGGCCAAGAGACCCAGTACTTC. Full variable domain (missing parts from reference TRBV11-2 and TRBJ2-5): EAGVAQSPRYKIIEKRQSVAFWCNPISGHATLYWYQQILGQGPKLLIQFQNNGVVDDSQLPKDRFSAERLKGVDSTLKIQPAKLEDSAVYLCASRLEGVVRGQETQYFGPGTRLLVL.

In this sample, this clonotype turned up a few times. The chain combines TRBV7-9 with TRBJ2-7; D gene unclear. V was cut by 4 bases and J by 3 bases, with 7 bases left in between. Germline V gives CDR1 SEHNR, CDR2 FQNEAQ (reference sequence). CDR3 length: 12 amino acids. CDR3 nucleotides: TGTGCCAGCAGCTCCACAAACTACGAGCAGTACTTC. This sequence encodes CASSSTNYEQYF.

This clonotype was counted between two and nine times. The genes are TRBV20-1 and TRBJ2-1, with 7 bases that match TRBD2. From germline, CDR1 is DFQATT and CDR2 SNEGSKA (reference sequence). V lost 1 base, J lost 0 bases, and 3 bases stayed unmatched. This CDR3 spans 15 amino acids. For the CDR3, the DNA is TGCAGTGCTAGAGGGGTAGCGGGCTCCTACAATGAGCAGTTCTTC. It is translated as CSARGVAGSYNEQFF.

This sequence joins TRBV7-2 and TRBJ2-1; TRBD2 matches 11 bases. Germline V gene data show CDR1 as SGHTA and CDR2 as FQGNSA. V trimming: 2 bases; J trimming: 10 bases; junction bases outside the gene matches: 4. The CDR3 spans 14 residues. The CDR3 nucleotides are TGTGCCAGCAGCTTAACCCGGACTAGCGGGGAGCAGTTCTTC. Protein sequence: CASSLTRTSGEQFF.

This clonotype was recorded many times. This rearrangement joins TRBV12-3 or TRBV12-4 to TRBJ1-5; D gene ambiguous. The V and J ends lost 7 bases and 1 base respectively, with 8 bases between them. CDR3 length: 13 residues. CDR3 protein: CASTPNSNQPQHF. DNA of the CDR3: TGTGCCAGCACCCCTAACAGCAATCAGCCCCAGCATTTT.

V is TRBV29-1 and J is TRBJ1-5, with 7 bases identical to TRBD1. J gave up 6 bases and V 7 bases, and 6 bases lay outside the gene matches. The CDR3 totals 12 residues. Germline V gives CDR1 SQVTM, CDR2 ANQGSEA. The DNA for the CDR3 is TGCAGCGGAGGACAGGTATTTCAGCCCCAGCATTTT. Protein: CSGGQVFQPQHF.

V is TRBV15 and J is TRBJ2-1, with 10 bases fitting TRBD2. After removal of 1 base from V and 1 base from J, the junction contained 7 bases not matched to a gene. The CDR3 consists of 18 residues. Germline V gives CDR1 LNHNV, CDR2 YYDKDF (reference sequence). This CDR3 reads CATSRARTSGLSYNEQFF. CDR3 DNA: TGTGCCACCAGCAGAGCACGGACTAGCGGTCTTTCCTACAATGAGCAGTTCTTC. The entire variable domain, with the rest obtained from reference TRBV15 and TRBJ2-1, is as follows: DAMVIQNPRYQVTQFGKPVTLSCSQTLNHNVMYWYQQKSSQAPKLLFHYYDKDFNNEADTPDNFQSRRPNTSFCFLDIRSPGLGDTAMYLCATSRARTSGLSYNEQFFGPGTRLTVL.

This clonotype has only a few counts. For the CDR3, the DNA is TGTGCCAGCAGGCCTCGGGGGGCAGGGACAGATACGCAGTATTTT. Translating it yields CASRPRGAGTDTQYF. The gene calls are TRBV6-1 and TRBJ2-3, with D tentatively TRBD2 (7 bases). The CDR3 extends over 15 amino acids. Germline CDR1 reads MNHNS; CDR2 reads SASEGT. Trimming took off 6 bases at V and 3 bases at J, with 16 bases between the two ends.

CDR3 sequence (DNA): TGCAGTGCTTGGGACAGGGAAAAACTGTTTTTT. As protein: CSAWDREKLFF. The chain combines TRBV20-1 with TRBJ1-4; TRBD1 matches 8 bases. Per germline, CDR1 DFQATT and CDR2 SNEGSKA (reference sequence). With V trimmed by 5 bases and J by 8 bases, 1 base remained unmatched. This CDR3 has 11 residues.

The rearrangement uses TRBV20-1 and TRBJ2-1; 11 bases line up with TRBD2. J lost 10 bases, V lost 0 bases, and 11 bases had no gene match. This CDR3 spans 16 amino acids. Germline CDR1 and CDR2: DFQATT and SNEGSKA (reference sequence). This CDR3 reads CSARELSGLAEEEQFF. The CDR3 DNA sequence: TGCAGTGCTAGAGAACTTTCGGGACTAGCGGAGGAGGAGCAGTTCTTC.

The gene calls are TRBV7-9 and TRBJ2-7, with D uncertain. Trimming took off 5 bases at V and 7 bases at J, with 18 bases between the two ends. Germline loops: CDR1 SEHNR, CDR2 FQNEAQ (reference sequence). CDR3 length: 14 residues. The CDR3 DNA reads TGTGCCAGCAGCCAAACCGGATTTTTGGGGGAGCAGTACTTC. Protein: CASSQTGFLGEQYF. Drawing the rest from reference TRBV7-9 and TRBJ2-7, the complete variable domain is DTGVSQNPRHKITKRGQNVTFRCDPISEHNRLYWYRQTLGQGPEFLTYFQNEAQLEKSRLLSDRFSAERPKGSFSTLEIQRTEQGDSAMYLCASSQTGFLGEQYFGPGTRLTVT.

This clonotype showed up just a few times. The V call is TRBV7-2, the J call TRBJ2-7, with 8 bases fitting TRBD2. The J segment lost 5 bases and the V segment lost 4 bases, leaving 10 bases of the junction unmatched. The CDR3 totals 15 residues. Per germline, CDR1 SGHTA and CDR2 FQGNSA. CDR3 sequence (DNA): TGTGCCAGCAGCTCGACCAGCGGGAGTTCGGACGAGCAGTACTTC. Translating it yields CASSSTSGSSDEQYF.

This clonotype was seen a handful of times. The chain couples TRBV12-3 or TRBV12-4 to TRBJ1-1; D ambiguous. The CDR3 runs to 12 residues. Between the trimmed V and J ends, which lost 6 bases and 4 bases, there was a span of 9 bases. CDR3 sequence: CASSKFSTEAFF. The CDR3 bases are TGTGCCAGCAGCAAGTTCTCCACTGAAGCTTTCTTT.

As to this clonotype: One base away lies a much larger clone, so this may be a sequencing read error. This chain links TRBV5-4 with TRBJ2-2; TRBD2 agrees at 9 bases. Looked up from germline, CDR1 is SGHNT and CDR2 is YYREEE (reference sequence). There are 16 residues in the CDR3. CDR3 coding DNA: TGTACCAGCCACGGGGGAGCGGGGGGTAACACCGGGGAGCTGTTTTTT. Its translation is CTSHGGAGGNTGELFF. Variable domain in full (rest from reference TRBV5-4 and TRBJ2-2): ETGVTQSPTHLIKTRGQQVTLRCSSQSGHNTVSWYQQALGQGPQFIFQYYREEENGRGNFPPRFSGLQFPNYSSELNVNALELDDSALYLCTSHGGAGGNTGELFFGEGSRLTVL.

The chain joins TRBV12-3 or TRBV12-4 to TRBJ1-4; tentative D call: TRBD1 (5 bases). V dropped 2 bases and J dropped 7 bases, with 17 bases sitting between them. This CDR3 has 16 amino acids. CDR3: CASSLRGLGGVEKLFF. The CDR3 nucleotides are TGTGCCAGCAGTTTAAGGGGATTAGGCGGCGTTGAAAAACTGTTTTTT.

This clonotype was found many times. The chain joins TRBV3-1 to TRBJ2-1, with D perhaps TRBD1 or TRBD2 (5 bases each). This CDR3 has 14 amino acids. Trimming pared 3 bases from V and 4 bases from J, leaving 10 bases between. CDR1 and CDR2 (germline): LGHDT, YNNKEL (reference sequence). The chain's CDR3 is CASSQWDGYNEQFF. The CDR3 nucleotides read TGTGCCAGCAGCCAGTGGGACGGTTACAATGAGCAGTTCTTC.

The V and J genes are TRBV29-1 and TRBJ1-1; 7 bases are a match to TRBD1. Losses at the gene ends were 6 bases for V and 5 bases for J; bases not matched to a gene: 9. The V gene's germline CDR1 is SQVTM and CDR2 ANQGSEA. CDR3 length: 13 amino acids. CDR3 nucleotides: TGCAGCGTAGAACAGGGGATAGGGACTGAAGCTTTCTTT. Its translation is CSVEQGIGTEAFF.

CDR3 sequence (DNA): TGCAGTGCCAGTCAGTCTAGCGGGTCCTACGAGCAGTACTTC. Amino acid sequence: CSASQSSGSYEQYF. The genes are TRBV20-1 and TRBJ2-7; the match to TRBD2 covers 8 bases. Germline V gene sequence: CDR1 DFQATT, CDR2 SNEGSKA (reference sequence). With 6 bases clipped from V and 1 base from J, the junction kept 8 bases outside the gene matches. The CDR3 contains 14 residues.

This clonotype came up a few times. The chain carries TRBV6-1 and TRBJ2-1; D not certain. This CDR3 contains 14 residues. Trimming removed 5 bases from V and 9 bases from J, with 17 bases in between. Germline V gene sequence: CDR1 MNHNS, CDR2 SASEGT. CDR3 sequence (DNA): TGTGCCAGCAGTCCGGGTTCCCAGATAGGTGAGCAGTTCTTC. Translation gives CASSPGSQIGEQFF.

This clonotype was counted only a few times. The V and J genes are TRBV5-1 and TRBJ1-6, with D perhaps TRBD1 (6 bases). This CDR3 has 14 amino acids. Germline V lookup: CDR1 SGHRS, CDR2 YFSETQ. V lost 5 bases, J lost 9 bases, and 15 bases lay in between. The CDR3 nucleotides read TGCGCCAGCAGATGGGGGGCGAGCGCTTCACCCCTCCACTTT. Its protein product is CASRWGASASPLHF.

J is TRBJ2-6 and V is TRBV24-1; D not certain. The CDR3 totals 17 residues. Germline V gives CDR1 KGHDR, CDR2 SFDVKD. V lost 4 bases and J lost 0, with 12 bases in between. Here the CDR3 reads CATSDPGLSSGANVLTF. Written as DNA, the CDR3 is TGTGCCACCAGTGACCCCGGTCTCAGCTCTGGGGCCAACGTCCTGACTTTC.

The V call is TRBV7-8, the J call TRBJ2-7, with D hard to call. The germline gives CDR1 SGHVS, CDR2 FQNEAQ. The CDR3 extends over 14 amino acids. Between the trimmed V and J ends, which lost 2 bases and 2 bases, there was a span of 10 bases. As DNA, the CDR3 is TGTGCCAGCAGCTTACGCAGGTCCGCCTACGAGCAGTACTTC. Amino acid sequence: CASSLRRSAYEQYF.

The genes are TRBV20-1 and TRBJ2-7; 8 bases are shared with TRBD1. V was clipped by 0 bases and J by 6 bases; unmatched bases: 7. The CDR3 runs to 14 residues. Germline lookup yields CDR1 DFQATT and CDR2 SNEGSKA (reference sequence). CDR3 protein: CSARDSGGVAEQYF. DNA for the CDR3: TGCAGTGCTAGAGACTCAGGGGGCGTAGCCGAGCAGTACTTC.

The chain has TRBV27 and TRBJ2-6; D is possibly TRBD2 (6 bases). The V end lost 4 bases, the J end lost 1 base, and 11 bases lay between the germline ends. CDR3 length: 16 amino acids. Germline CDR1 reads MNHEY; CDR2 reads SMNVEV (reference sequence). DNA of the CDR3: TGTGCCAGCAGTTATGCGGGGAGGTCTGGGGCCAACGTCCTGACTTTC. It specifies CASSYAGRSGANVLTF. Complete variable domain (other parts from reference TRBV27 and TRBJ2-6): EAQVTQNPRYLITVTGKKLTVTCSQNMNHEYMSWYRQDPGLGLRQIYYSMNVEVTDKGDVPEGYKVSRKEKRNFPLILESPSPNQTSLYFCASSYAGRSGANVLTFGAGSRLTVL.

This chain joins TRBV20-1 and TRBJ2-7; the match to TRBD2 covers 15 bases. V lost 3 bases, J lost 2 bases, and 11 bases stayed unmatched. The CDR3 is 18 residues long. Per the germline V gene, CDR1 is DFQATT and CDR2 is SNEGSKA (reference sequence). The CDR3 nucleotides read TGCAGTGCTAGTTTAGGACTAGCGGGAGGGATCCCACCCTACGAGCAGTACTTC. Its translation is CSASLGLAGGIPPYEQYF.